These 28 T cell receptor beta chains were all obtained from the same sample, sequenced in a study of PD-1 blockade in classical Hodgkin lymphoma. As to time point: cycle 4 day 1 (C4D1), after 5 to 7 weeks of nivolumab. Patients all relapsed after autologous stem cell transplantation, and there was variation in brentuximab vedotin exposure. Sequencing was performed with immunoSEQ multiplex PCR; in TCRdb, only in-frame clones are kept and a portion is missing. The sample includes roughly 90,000 clones, approximately 86% of them seen just once. Sequencing used peripheral blood mononuclear cells (PBMCs), obtained before the fourth cycle of nivolumab. These receptor sequences come from a human donor with classical Hodgkin lymphoma.

The chain recombines TRBV28 with TRBJ2-2; TRBD2 matches 14 bases. The length of the CDR3 is 21 residues. The germline gives CDR1 MDHEN, CDR2 SYDVKM. V gave up 5 bases and J gave up 4 bases; unmatched junction bases: 18. The chain's CDR3 is CASSGSKGTSGRGLGTGELFF. The CDR3 DNA reads as TGTGCCAGCAGTGGCTCGAAAGGGACTAGCGGGAGAGGGCTGGGCACCGGGGAGCTGTTTTTT.

This clone was found a few times. This sequence joins TRBV5-4 and TRBJ2-3, with D uncertain. V lost 0 bases to trimming and J lost 2 bases, with 13 bases between them. Per germline, CDR1 SGHNT and CDR2 YYREEE (reference sequence). There are 16 residues in the CDR3. The CDR3: CASSLDGSPYTDTQYF. CDR3 nucleotide sequence: TGTGCCAGCAGCTTGGACGGCTCCCCCTACACAGATACGCAGTATTTT. Full variable domain (outside the CDR3, taken from reference TRBV5-4 and TRBJ2-3): ETGVTQSPTHLIKTRGQQVTLRCSSQSGHNTVSWYQQALGQGPQFIFQYYREEENGRGNFPPRFSGLQFPNYSSELNVNALELDDSALYLCASSLDGSPYTDTQYFGPGTRLTVL.

This clone was counted many times. The chain couples TRBV19 to TRBJ1-1; 7 bases line up with TRBD1. This CDR3 is 13 amino acids long. The V and J ends lost 6 bases and 4 bases, in that order; junction bases with no gene match: 5. Germline-derived CDR1 and CDR2 are LNHDA and SQIVND (reference sequence). In DNA, the CDR3 is TGTGCCAGTAGACCTCAGGGGGGCACTGAAGCTTTCTTT. This sequence encodes CASRPQGGTEAFF. Together with reference TRBV19 and TRBJ1-1, the CDR3 gives the full variable domain: DGGITQSPKYLFRKEGQNVTLSCEQNLNHDAMYWYRQDPGQGLRLIYYSQIVNDFQKGDIAEGYSVSREKKESFPLTVTSAQKNPTAFYLCASRPQGGTEAFFGQGTRLTVV.

The chain joins TRBV2 to TRBJ1-4, with 9 bases identical to TRBD1. The CDR3 is 14 residues long. J was trimmed by 6 bases and V by 5 bases; bases with no gene match: 4. Germline-derived CDR1 and CDR2 are SNHLY and FYNNEI. CDR3 residues: CASSRTGVDEKLFF. The CDR3 bases are TGTGCCAGCAGTAGGACAGGGGTGGATGAAAAACTGTTTTTT.

This clone was detected ten times or more. The J gene is TRBJ2-7, the V gene TRBV7-9, with D tentatively TRBD2 (6 bases). V lost 6 bases to trimming and J lost 1 base, with 13 bases between them. CDR1 and CDR2 (germline): SEHNR, FQNEAQ (reference sequence). The CDR3 extends over 14 amino acids. Here the CDR3 DNA reads TGTGCCAGCAGTCCAAACGGGAGATCCTACGAGCAGTACTTC. It codes for CASSPNGRSYEQYF. Full variable domain (missing parts from reference TRBV7-9 and TRBJ2-7): DTGVSQNPRHKITKRGQNVTFRCDPISEHNRLYWYRQTLGQGPEFLTYFQNEAQLEKSRLLSDRFSAERPKGSFSTLEIQRTEQGDSAMYLCASSPNGRSYEQYFGPGTRLTVT.

This rearrangement joins TRBV10-3 to TRBJ2-7; the D gene is possibly TRBD2 (7 bases). Germline CDR1 is ENHRY and CDR2 is SYGVKD. CDR3 size: 13 residues. V shed 4 bases and J shed 5 bases, with 12 bases lying between them. The CDR3 reads CAISGGGQDEQYF. In DNA, the CDR3 is TGTGCCATCAGTGGGGGGGGACAAGACGAGCAGTACTTC.

J is TRBJ1-1 and V is TRBV7-2; 7 bases are shared with TRBD1. Germline trimming cut 5 bases from V and 9 bases from J; bases unmatched to any gene: 18. This CDR3 comprises 16 residues. In germline, CDR1 is SGHTA, CDR2 FQGNSA. The CDR3 loop is CASSDRQGITMMKAFF. The CDR3 nucleotides read TGTGCCAGCAGCGATCGACAGGGAATCACCATGATGAAAGCTTTCTTT.

The chain links TRBV7-7 to TRBJ2-1; D may be TRBD2 (5 bases). Deletions cut 0 bases from V and 3 bases from J, with 12 bases between. From germline, CDR1 is SSHAT and CDR2 FNYEAQ (reference sequence). The CDR3 runs to 16 residues. The CDR3 coding sequence is TGTGCCAGCAGCTTAGCGTATAGCGAATACTACAATGAGCAGTTCTTC. Protein sequence: CASSLAYSEYYNEQFF.

The gene calls are TRBV10-3 and TRBJ2-1; a possible D gene is TRBD1 (6 bases). Deletions cut 8 bases from V and 8 bases from J, with 22 bases between. Per germline, CDR1 ENHRY and CDR2 SYGVKD. The CDR3 contains 15 residues. CDR3 in DNA: TGTGCCATCGCCTCGGCAGGGGCAGGTTACCATGAGCAGTTCTTC. Its protein product is CAIASAGAGYHEQFF.

This chain joins TRBV29-1 and TRBJ2-7; 12 bases agree with TRBD2. CDR3 length: 13 amino acids. Germline CDR1 SQVTM, CDR2 ANQGSEA. V gave up 4 bases and J gave up 4 bases; unmatched junction bases: 2. DNA of the CDR3: TGCAGCGTTGCCGGACTAGCGGGGTACGAGCAGTACTTC. This gives the protein CSVAGLAGYEQYF.

This chain joins TRBV10-3 and TRBJ1-2, with D tentatively TRBD1 (5 bases). Germline assignment: CDR1 ENHRY and CDR2 SYGVKD. The CDR3 is 13 amino acids. V lost 6 bases to trimming and J lost 5 bases, with 13 bases between them. CDR3 region: CAIRGTEGYGYTF. CDR3 DNA sequence: TGTGCCATCAGAGGTACGGAGGGGTATGGCTACACCTTC.

This clone was found a few times. V usage is TRBV20-1 and J usage is TRBJ1-1, with D possibly TRBD1 on 6 matching bases. V lost 3 bases to trimming and J lost 10 bases, with 12 bases between them. Germline CDR1 is DFQATT and CDR2 is SNEGSKA (reference sequence). The CDR3 is made up of 11 amino acids. CDR3 nucleotide sequence: TGCAGTGCTAGGGAAACAGGGACAGCTTTCTTT. This encodes CSARETGTAFF.

The chain couples TRBV19 to TRBJ2-7, with D unclear. The germline gives CDR1 LNHDA, CDR2 SQIVND (reference sequence). With 2 bases removed from V and 2 bases from J, the gap between germline ends came to 13 bases. The CDR3 sequence is 15 residues long. The CDR3 sequence is CASSIQPTHAYEQYF. The DNA of the CDR3 is TGTGCCAGTAGTATACAGCCTACGCATGCCTACGAGCAGTACTTC.

V and J are TRBV10-1 and TRBJ2-3, with 7 nucleotides matching TRBD2. The junction had 2 bases not matched to a gene; V was cut back by 0 bases and J by 5 bases. Germline CDR1 is WNHNN and CDR2 is SYGVQD (reference sequence). The CDR3 contains 14 residues. The CDR3 coding sequence is TGCGCCAGCAGTGAGTCTTTAGCGGGAGATACGCAGTATTTT. This sequence encodes CASSESLAGDTQYF.

The sample holds one count of this clone. The chain links TRBV2 to TRBJ1-2; D gene uncertain. There are 15 residues in the CDR3. Trimming left V 7 bases short and J 8 bases short, with 23 bases between. Germline V gene lookup returns CDR1 SNHLY and CDR2 FYNNEI. As DNA, the CDR3 is TGTGCCAGCACCCCCCTGAGCCGAACTAATGGAGGCTACACCTTC. This encodes CASTPLSRTNGGYTF.

Comments on this clone: Other nucleotide sequences from this sample produce the same CDR3. The V gene is TRBV29-1, the J gene TRBJ1-1; possible D gene TRBD1, 5 bases. Germline V gene sequence: CDR1 SQVTM, CDR2 ANQGSEA. The length of the CDR3 is 13 residues. Trimming stripped 7 bases from V and 3 bases from J, with 15 bases between. The CDR3 coding sequence is TGCAGCGGTCAGGGATTTCGGGACACTGAAGCTTTCTTT. This codes for CSGQGFRDTEAFF.

The rearrangement uses TRBV6-6 and TRBJ2-3; the D gene is possibly TRBD1 (6 bases). The CDR3 spans 14 residues. With 6 bases removed from V and 2 bases from J, the gap between germline ends came to 12 bases. The V gene's germline CDR1 is MNHNY and CDR2 SVGAGI (reference sequence). The CDR3 DNA follows: TGTGCCAGCAGGGACAGCCAAAACACAGATACGCAGTATTTT. Translation gives CASRDSQNTDTQYF.

This clone appeared once. The chain links TRBV7-8 to TRBJ2-7; D is uncertain. CDR1 is SGHVS, CDR2 FQNEAQ, per germline. The CDR3 consists of 11 residues. Trimming removed 2 bases from V and 6 bases from J, with 5 bases in between. CDR3 amino acids: CASSLYSEQYF. In nucleotides, the CDR3 is TGTGCCAGCAGCTTATATAGCGAGCAGTACTTC.

The V and J genes are TRBV5-5 and TRBJ1-1; TRBD1 matches 9 bases. V shed 4 bases, J shed 7 bases, and the junction held 14 bases outside the gene matches. The CDR3 contains 16 residues. CDR1 is SGHKS and CDR2 is YYEKEE in the germline V gene (reference sequence). The DNA of the CDR3 is TGTGCCAGCAGCCTCCGTCCCGGGACAGGGTGGAATGAAGCTTTCTTT. This codes for CASSLRPGTGWNEAFF. The whole variable domain, filled in from reference TRBV5-5 and TRBJ1-1, reads DAGVTQSPTHLIKTRGQQVTLRCSPISGHKSVSWYQQVLGQGPQFIFQYYEKEERGRGNFPDRFSARQFPNYSSELNVNALLLGDSALYLCASSLRPGTGWNEAFFGQGTRLTVV.

The chain couples TRBV2 to TRBJ2-6; perhaps TRBD2 as D (5 bases). Trimming cost V 3 bases and J 2 bases, with 8 bases left between them. Germline V CDR1 and CDR2: SNHLY, FYNNEI. The CDR3 covers 15 residues. The CDR3: CASSDFGAGANVLTF. CDR3 nucleotide sequence: TGTGCCAGCAGTGATTTCGGGGCTGGGGCCAACGTCCTGACTTTC.

This clone was seen a single time. The V and J genes are TRBV13 and TRBJ2-7; TRBD1 aligns across 7 bases. V was clipped by 5 bases and J by 7 bases; unmatched bases: 14. Germline CDR1 is PRHDT and CDR2 is FYEKMQ (reference sequence). The CDR3 has 15 residues. The CDR3, as DNA: TGTGCCAGCAGCCCAGCGGTAGGGGGCCGTCGGGAGCAGTACTTC. It encodes CASSPAVGGRREQYF.

This sequence joins TRBV5-6 and TRBJ1-2, with D possibly being TRBD1 (6 bases). Germline CDR1 reads SGHDT; CDR2 reads YYEEEE. The CDR3 extends over 14 amino acids. The V and J ends lost 0 bases and 4 bases respectively, with 10 bases between them. CDR3: CASSLGVRGYGYTF. For the CDR3, the DNA is TGTGCCAGCAGCTTGGGAGTCAGGGGCTATGGCTACACCTTC. Full variable domain (rest looked up from reference TRBV5-6 and TRBJ1-2): DAGVTQSPTHLIKTRGQQVTLRCSPKSGHDTVSWYQQALGQGPQFIFQYYEEEERQRGNFPDRFSGHQFPNYSSELNVNALLLGDSALYLCASSLGVRGYGYTFGSGTRLTVV.

The rearrangement joins TRBV5-5 to TRBJ2-7, with 12 bases identical to TRBD2. The CDR3 is made up of 17 amino acids. Trimming removed 4 bases from V and 0 bases from J; junction bases left unmatched: 8. CDR1 and CDR2 from the germline V gene are SGHKS and YYEKEE (reference sequence). The CDR3 DNA is TGTGCCAGCAGCCTGGGTCTAGCGGGAGGGCGCTCCTACGAGCAGTACTTC. Protein sequence: CASSLGLAGGRSYEQYF. Filled out from reference TRBV5-5 and TRBJ2-7, the complete variable domain reads DAGVTQSPTHLIKTRGQQVTLRCSPISGHKSVSWYQQVLGQGPQFIFQYYEKEERGRGNFPDRFSARQFPNYSSELNVNALLLGDSALYLCASSLGLAGGRSYEQYFGPGTRLTVT.

The chain combines TRBV7-9 with TRBJ1-2; D not certain. Trimming took off 5 bases at V and 8 bases at J, with 9 bases between the two ends. CDR3 length equals 11 residues. CDR1 and CDR2 from the germline V gene are SEHNR and FQNEAQ (reference sequence). Here the CDR3 DNA reads TGTGCCAGCAGCGGGCGAAGAGGCTACACCTTC. It codes for CASSGRRGYTF.

V is TRBV10-3 and J is TRBJ1-3; D possibly corresponds to TRBD1 (6 bases). This CDR3 has 17 residues. CDR1 ENHRY and CDR2 SYGVKD come from the germline V gene. Trimming removed 2 bases at V and 1 base at J, with 15 bases between. CDR3 nucleotides: TGTGCCATCAGTGAGAGGCAGGGGACCTCTTCTGGAAACACCATATATTTT. As protein: CAISERQGTSSGNTIYF.

This clone has just one count. The chain carries TRBV4-1 and TRBJ2-3; 10 positions match TRBD2. This CDR3 spans 17 amino acids. Per the germline V gene, CDR1 is MGHRA and CDR2 is YSYEKL. Losses at the gene ends were 6 bases for V and 1 base for J; bases not matched to a gene: 10. The CDR3 DNA sequence: TGCGCCAGCAGTCTCGATCCAGGGACTAGCGGCACAGATACGCAGTATTTT. It encodes CASSLDPGTSGTDTQYF.

This sequence joins TRBV27 and TRBJ2-5; no reliable D call. In germline, CDR1 is MNHEY, CDR2 SMNVEV (reference sequence). The CDR3 has 16 amino acids. Trimming pared 3 bases from V and 1 base from J, leaving 15 bases between. CDR3 in amino acids: CASSLTSYSLQETQYF. Here the CDR3 DNA reads TGTGCCAGCAGTTTGACCTCCTACAGCCTCCAAGAGACCCAGTACTTC.

This chain connects TRBV27 to TRBJ1-5; 9 nucleotides agree with TRBD1. V lost 4 bases, J lost 7 bases, and 8 bases stayed unmatched. The CDR3 loop spans 15 amino acids. Germline CDR1 and CDR2: MNHEY and SMNVEV (reference sequence). The CDR3 protein is CASSSGQGFLQPQHF. The CDR3, as DNA: TGTGCCAGCAGTTCCGGACAGGGGTTTTTGCAGCCCCAGCATTTT.